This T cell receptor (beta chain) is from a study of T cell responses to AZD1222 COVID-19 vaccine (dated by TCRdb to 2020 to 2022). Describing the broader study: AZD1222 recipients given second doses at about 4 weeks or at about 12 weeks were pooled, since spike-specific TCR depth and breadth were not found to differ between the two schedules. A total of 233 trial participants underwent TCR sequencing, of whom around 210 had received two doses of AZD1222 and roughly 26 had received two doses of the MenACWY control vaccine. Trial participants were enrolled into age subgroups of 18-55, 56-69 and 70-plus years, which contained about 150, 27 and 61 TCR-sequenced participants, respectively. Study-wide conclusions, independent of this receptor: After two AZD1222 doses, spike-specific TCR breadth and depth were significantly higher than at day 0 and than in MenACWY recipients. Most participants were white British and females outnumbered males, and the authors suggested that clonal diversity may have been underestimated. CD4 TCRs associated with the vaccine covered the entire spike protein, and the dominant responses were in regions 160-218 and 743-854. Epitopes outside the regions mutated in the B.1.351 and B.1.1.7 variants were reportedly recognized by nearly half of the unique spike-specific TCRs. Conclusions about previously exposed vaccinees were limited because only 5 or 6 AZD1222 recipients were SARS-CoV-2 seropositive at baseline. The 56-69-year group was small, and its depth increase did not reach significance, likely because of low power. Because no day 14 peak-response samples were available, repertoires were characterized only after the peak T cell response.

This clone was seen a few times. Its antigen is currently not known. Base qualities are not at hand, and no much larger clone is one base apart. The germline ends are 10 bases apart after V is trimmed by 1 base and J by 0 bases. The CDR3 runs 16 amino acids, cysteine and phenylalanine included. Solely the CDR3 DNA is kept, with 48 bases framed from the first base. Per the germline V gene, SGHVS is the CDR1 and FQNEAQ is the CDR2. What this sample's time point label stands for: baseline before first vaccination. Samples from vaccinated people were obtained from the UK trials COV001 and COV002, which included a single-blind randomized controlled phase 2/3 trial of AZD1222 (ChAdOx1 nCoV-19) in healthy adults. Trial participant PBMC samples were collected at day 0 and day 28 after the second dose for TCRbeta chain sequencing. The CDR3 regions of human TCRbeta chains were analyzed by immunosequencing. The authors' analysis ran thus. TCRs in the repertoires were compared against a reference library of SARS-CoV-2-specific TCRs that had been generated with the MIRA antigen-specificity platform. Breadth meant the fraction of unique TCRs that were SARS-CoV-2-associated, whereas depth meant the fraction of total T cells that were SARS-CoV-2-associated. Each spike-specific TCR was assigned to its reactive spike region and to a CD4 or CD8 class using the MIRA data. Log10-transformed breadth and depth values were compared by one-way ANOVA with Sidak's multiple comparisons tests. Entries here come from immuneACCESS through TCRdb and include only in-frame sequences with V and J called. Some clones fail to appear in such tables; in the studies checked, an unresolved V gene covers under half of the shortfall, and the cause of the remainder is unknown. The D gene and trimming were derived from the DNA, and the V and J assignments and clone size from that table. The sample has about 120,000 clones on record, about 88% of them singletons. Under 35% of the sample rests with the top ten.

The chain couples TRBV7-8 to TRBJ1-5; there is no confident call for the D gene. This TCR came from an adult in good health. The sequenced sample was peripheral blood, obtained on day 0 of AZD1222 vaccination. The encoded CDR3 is CASSLGSWTSNQPQHF. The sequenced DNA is TGTGCCAGCAGCTTAGGGTCCTGGACTAGCAATCAGCCCCAGCATTTT.